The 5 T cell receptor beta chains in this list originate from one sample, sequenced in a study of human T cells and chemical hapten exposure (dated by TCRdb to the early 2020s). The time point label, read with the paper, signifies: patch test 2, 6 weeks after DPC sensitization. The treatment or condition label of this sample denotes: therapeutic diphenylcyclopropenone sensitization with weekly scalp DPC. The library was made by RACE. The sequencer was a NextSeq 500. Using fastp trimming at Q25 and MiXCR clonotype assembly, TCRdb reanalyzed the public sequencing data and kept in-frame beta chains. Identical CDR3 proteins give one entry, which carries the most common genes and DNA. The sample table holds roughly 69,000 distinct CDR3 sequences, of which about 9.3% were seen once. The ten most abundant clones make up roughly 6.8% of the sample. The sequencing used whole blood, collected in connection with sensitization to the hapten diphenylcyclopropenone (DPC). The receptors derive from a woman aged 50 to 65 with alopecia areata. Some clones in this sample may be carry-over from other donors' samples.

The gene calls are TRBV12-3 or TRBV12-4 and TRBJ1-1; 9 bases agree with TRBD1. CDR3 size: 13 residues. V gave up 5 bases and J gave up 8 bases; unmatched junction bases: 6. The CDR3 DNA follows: TGTGCCAGCAGTAGGCACAGGGGGCCCGAAGCTTTCTTT. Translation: CASSRHRGPEAFF.

The DNA for the CDR3 is TGTGCCAGCAGCGTAGACAGGGTCGATGGCTACACCTTC. Translation gives CASSVDRVDGYTF. V and J are TRBV9 and TRBJ1-2, with a tentative D call TRBD1 (6 bases). V dropped 0 bases and J dropped 6 bases, with 9 bases sitting between them. The CDR3 has 13 amino acids. Germline V gene sequence: CDR1 SGDLS, CDR2 YYNGEE.

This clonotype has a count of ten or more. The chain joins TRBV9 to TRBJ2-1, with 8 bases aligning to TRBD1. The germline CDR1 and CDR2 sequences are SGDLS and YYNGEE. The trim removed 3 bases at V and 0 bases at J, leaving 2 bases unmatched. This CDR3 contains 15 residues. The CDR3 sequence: CASSAQGGSYNEQFF. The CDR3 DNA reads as TGTGCCAGCAGCGCACAGGGGGGCTCCTACAATGAGCAGTTCTTC.

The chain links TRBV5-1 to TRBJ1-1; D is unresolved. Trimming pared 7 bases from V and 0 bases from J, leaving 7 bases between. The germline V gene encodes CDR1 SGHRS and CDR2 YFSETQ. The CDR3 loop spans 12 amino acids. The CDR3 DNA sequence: TGCGCCAGCGGGATGGTGAACACTGAAGCTTTCTTT. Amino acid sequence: CASGMVNTEAFF.

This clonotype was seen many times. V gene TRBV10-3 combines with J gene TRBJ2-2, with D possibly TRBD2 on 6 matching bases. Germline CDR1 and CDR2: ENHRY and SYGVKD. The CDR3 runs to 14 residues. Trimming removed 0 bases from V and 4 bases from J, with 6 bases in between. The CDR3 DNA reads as TGTGCCATCAGTGAGTCGGGGGGCACCGGGGAGCTGTTTTTT. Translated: CAISESGGTGELFF.